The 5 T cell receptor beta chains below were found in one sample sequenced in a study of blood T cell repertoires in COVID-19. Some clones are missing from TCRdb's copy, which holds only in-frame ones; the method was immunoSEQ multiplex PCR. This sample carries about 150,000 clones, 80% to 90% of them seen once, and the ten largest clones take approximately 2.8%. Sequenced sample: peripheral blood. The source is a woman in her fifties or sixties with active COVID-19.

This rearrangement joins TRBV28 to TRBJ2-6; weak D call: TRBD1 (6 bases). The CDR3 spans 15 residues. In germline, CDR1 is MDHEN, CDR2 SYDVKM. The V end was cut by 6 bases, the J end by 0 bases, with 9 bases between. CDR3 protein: CASRETGSGANVLTF. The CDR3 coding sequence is TGTGCCAGCAGAGAGACAGGCTCTGGGGCCAACGTCCTGACTTTC.

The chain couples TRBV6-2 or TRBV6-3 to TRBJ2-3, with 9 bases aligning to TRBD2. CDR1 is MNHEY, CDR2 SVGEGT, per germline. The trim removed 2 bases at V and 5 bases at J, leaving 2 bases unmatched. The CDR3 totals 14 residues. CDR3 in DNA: TGTGCCAGCAGTTACGAACTAGCGGGAGATACGCAGTATTTT. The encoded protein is CASSYELAGDTQYF.

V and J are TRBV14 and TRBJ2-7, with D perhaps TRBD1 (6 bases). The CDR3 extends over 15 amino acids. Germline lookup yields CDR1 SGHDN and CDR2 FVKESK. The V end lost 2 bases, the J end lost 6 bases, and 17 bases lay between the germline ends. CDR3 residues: CASSQQGRIPPEQYF. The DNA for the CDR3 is TGTGCCAGCAGCCAACAGGGGCGCATACCTCCCGAGCAGTACTTC.

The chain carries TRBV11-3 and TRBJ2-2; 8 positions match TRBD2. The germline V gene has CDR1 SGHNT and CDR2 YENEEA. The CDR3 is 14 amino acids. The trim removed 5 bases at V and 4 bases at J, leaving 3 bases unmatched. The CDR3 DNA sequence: TGTGCCAGCAGCCGGGGGGGGTCCACCGGGGAGCTGTTTTTT. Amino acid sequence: CASSRGGSTGELFF. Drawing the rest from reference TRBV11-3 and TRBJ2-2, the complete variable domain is EAGVVQSPRYKIIEKKQPVAFWCNPISGHNTLYWYLQNLGQGPELLIRYENEEAVDDSQLPKDRFSAERLKGVDSTLKIQPAELGDSAVYLCASSRGGSTGELFFGEGSRLTVL.

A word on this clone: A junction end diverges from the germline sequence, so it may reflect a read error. This chain's CDR3 is CASSLTLPSGGRTDTQYF. DNA of the CDR3: TGTGCCAGCAGCCTAACCCTGCCTAGCGGAGGTCGCACAGATACGCAGTATTTT. The V and J genes are TRBV7-3 and TRBJ2-3, with 7 bases lining up with TRBD2. The CDR3 sequence is 18 residues long. Per the germline V gene, CDR1 is SGHTA and CDR2 is FQGTGA.